This T cell receptor beta chain emerged from a study of T cell clonotyping in hematopoietic cell transplantation. A note on this clone: The antigen is unknown.

The germline V gene encodes CDR1 LNHDA and CDR2 SQIVND (reference sequence). V gave up 1 base and J gave up 0 bases; unmatched junction bases: 2. CDR3 size: 15 residues. General observations from the study: Pathologically expanded recipient clonotypes increased progressively from day 30 to day 180 as diversity fell.

Only in-frame clones appear in the TCRdb table, and some are missing; sequencing was by immunoSEQ multiplex PCR. There are over 10,000 clones in the sample; around 85% occur only once, and 5.8% lies in the top ten. The sequenced sample was PBMCs, obtained 100 days after allogeneic stem cell transplant. The sequence was collected from a female patient between 35 and 55 years old who had an allogeneic stem cell transplant from a related donor, so T cells may come from the graft donor. Some clones in this sample may be carry-over from other donors' samples. This chain joins TRBV19 and TRBJ2-7; 8 bases line up with TRBD1. CDR3 residues: CASSIGTGPSYEQYF. The CDR3 nucleotides read TGTGCCAGTAGTATAGGGACAGGGCCCTCCTACGAGCAGTACTTC.